This is a list of T cell receptor beta chains from one sample in a study of PD-1 blockade in classical Hodgkin lymphoma. Repertoires were generated with immunoSEQ multiplex PCR, while TCRdb's copy carries only in-frame clones and drops some. The sample holds under 80,000 clones, 87% seen once. The source was peripheral blood mononuclear cells (PBMCs), collected before the fourth cycle of nivolumab. All receptors come from a human donor with classical Hodgkin lymphoma. Each CDR3 is given with its conserved first and last residue. The order of the fields is J gene, clone size, V gene, D gene, CDR3 protein, CDR3 DNA. The D gene is left open where the match is weak. Clone size is not always given. Where it is, it says once, few, many or a class for expanded clones.

TRBJ2-1	-	TRBV5-1	-	CASSSAGVYNEQFF	TGCGCCAGCAGCTCCGCAGGTGTCTACAATGAGCAGTTCTTC
TRBJ2-5	-	TRBV9	-	CASSSGLPAETQYF	TGTGCCAGCAGCTCGGGACTTCCAGCGGAGACCCAGTACTTC
TRBJ1-3	-	TRBV5-1	-	CASSLAAGSGNTIYF	TGCGCCAGCAGCTTGGCCGCGGGGTCTGGAAACACCATATATTTT
TRBJ1-1	-	TRBV5-1	-	CASSLVTGIGEAFF	TGCGCCAGCAGCTTAGTGACCGGGATAGGTGAAGCTTTCTTT
TRBJ2-7	-	TRBV2	TRBD1	CASRDDTGAYEQYF	TGTGCCAGCAGGGATGATACAGGGGCCTACGAGCAGTACTTC
TRBJ1-6	-	TRBV18	-	CASSPDATNNSPLHF	TGTGCCAGCTCTCCTGATGCCACGAATAATTCACCCCTCCACTTT
TRBJ2-7	-	TRBV7-9	-	CASSLRQDHLPGQYF	TGTGCCAGCAGCTTAAGGCAGGACCACCTTCCAGGGCAGTACTTC
TRBJ1-2	-	TRBV5-1	TRBD1	CASRPGQGDYGYTF	TGCGCCAGCAGACCGGGACAGGGGGACTATGGCTACACCTTC
TRBJ1-1	-	TRBV5-1	-	CASSFGGRNTEAFF	TGCGCCAGCAGCTTTGGAGGGAGGAACACTGAAGCTTTCTTT
TRBJ1-1	-	TRBV9	-	CASSPPGTMNTEAFF	TGTGCCAGCAGCCCCCCTGGTACTATGAACACTGAAGCTTTCTTT
TRBJ2-4	-	TRBV5-1	TRBD1	CASSRGQGNIQYF	TGCGCCAGCAGCCGGGGACAGGGGAACATTCAGTACTTC
TRBJ2-3	medium-sized	TRBV6-4	TRBD2	CASSAGGDTDTQYF	TGTGCCAGCAGTGCCGGGGGGGACACAGATACGCAGTATTTT
TRBJ2-6	-	TRBV5-1	-	CASSLDPSGANVLTF	TGCGCCAGCAGCTTGGACCCCTCTGGGGCCAACGTCCTGACTTTC
TRBJ1-1	-	TRBV7-8	-	CASSLWGGSTHAEAFF	TGTGCCAGCAGCTTATGGGGGGGGTCCACCCACGCTGAAGCTTTCTTT
TRBJ1-1	-	TRBV5-1	-	CASSESRARGGTEAFF	TGCGCCAGCAGCGAGAGCCGGGCCAGGGGAGGTACTGAAGCTTTCTTT
TRBJ2-1	-	TRBV19	-	CASRDGPYNEQFF	TGTGCCAGTAGAGACGGTCCCTACAATGAGCAGTTCTTC
TRBJ2-7	-	TRBV11-2	-	CASSSPLVGGVNSYEQYF	TGTGCCAGCAGCTCACCTCTCGTTGGCGGGGTTAACTCCTACGAGCAGTACTTC
TRBJ2-2	-	TRBV9	-	CASSVSGPNTGELFF	TGTGCCAGCAGCGTTTCAGGGCCGAACACCGGGGAGCTGTTTTTT
TRBJ2-2	few	TRBV5-1	-	CASSSLGSNTGELFF	TGCGCCAGCAGCTCCCTGGGATCGAACACCGGGGAGCTGTTTTTT
TRBJ1-2	-	TRBV5-1	-	CASTRDSLWGYTF	TGCGCCAGCACACGGGACTCGCTCTGGGGCTACACCTTC
TRBJ2-1	-	TRBV14	-	CASSPQGGYNEQFF	TGTGCCAGCAGCCCCCAGGGGGGATACAATGAGCAGTTCTTC
TRBJ1-5	-	TRBV5-6	TRBD1	CASSLRRWDSNQPQHF	TGTGCCAGCAGCCTACGTAGGTGGGACAGTAATCAGCCCCAGCATTTT
TRBJ1-5	-	TRBV5-1	TRBD1	CASSPGQGRNQPQHF	TGCGCCAGCAGCCCAGGACAGGGGCGGAATCAGCCCCAGCATTTT
TRBJ1-4	-	TRBV27	-	CASSLSGVGNEKLFF	TGTGCCAGCAGTTTATCGGGGGTGGGCAATGAAAAACTGTTTTTT
TRBJ2-1	-	TRBV9	-	CASSVGVISYNEQFF	TGTGCCAGCAGCGTAGGGGTGATATCCTACAATGAGCAGTTCTTC
TRBJ2-1	-	TRBV7-8	TRBD1	CASSLPGQEQFF	TGTGCCAGCAGCTTACCGGGACAGGAGCAGTTCTTC
TRBJ1-2	-	TRBV5-4	TRBD1	CASSLSTGDHGYTF	TGTGCCAGCAGCTTGTCGACAGGGGATCATGGCTACACCTTC
TRBJ2-1	-	TRBV30	TRBD1	CAWRQTGASNEQFF	TGTGCCTGGAGACAAACAGGGGCTAGCAATGAGCAGTTCTTC
TRBJ2-7	-	TRBV5-1	TRBD1	CASSLLQGSYEQYF	TGCGCCAGCAGCCTTCTACAGGGGTCCTACGAGCAGTACTTC
TRBJ2-3	-	TRBV9	-	CASTLEGVGSDTQYF	TGTGCCAGCACATTAGAGGGGGTTGGGTCAGATACGCAGTATTTT
TRBJ1-4	-	TRBV6-5	-	CASSYSTGFQEKLFF	TGTGCCAGCAGTTACTCCACAGGGTTTCAAGAAAAACTGTTTTTT
TRBJ1-1	-	TRBV5-1	TRBD1	CASSLITGGASEAFF	TGCGCCAGCAGCTTGATCACAGGGGGGGCCTCTGAAGCTTTCTTT
TRBJ1-5	-	TRBV10-3	TRBD1	CAISESGTGGDQPQHF	TGTGCCATCAGTGAGTCCGGGACAGGGGGCGATCAGCCCCAGCATTTT
TRBJ1-2	-	TRBV6-5	-	CASSYLRGGVYGYTF	TGTGCCAGCAGTTACCTCCGGGGGGGTGTCTATGGCTACACCTTC
TRBJ1-1	once	TRBV18	TRBD1	CASSPRTGESTEAFF	TGTGCCAGCTCACCTCGGACAGGGGAGAGCACTGAAGCTTTCTTT
TRBJ1-3	-	TRBV5-1	-	CASSLLGGSGNTIYF	TGCGCCAGCAGCTTGCTAGGGGGCTCTGGAAACACCATATATTTT
TRBJ2-5	-	TRBV5-1	TRBD2	CASSLAGAGGMETQYF	TGCGCCAGCAGCTTGGCCGGGGCGGGGGGAATGGAGACCCAGTACTTC
TRBJ1-2	few	TRBV9	-	CASSVTTF	TGTGCCAGCAGCGTTACCACCTTC
TRBJ1-6	-	TRBV6-6	-	CASSYIGLNSPLHF	TGTGCCAGCAGTTACATTGGTCTGAATTCACCCCTCCACTTT
TRBJ1-2	-	TRBV2	-	CASRKGLGYGYTF	TGTGCCAGCAGAAAAGGGCTCGGCTATGGCTACACCTTC
TRBJ2-3	once	TRBV28	-	CASSTFSDTQYF	TGTGCCAGCAGCACCTTCTCAGATACGCAGTATTTT
TRBJ2-1	-	TRBV6-5	-	CASRPGGLGYNEQFF	TGTGCCAGCAGGCCTGGGGGGTTGGGTTACAATGAGCAGTTCTTC
TRBJ2-3	-	TRBV5-1	-	CASSLERDTQYF	TGCGCCAGCAGCTTGGAGAGGGATACGCAGTATTTT
TRBJ2-6	few	TRBV11-2	-	CASSSVRSGANVLTF	TGTGCCAGCAGCTCGGTGAGGTCTGGGGCCAACGTCCTGACTTTC
TRBJ1-4	-	TRBV15	-	CATRHRVVANEKLFF	TGTGCCACCAGACACAGGGTAGTAGCTAATGAAAAACTGTTTTTT
TRBJ2-3	-	TRBV6-5	-	CASSSLAIGSDTQYF	TGTGCCAGCAGTTCCTTAGCGATTGGTTCAGATACGCAGTATTTT
TRBJ2-5	few	TRBV14	-	CASSQDLFGTQYF	TGTGCCAGCAGCCAAGATCTGTTCGGGACCCAGTACTTC
TRBJ1-2	-	TRBV5-1	-	CASSPHQQGYGYTF	TGCGCCAGCAGCCCGCACCAGCAAGGCTATGGCTACACCTTC
TRBJ2-2	-	TRBV6-5	TRBD2	CASSYSRLAGAGELFF	TGTGCCAGCAGTTACTCACGGCTAGCGGGGGCCGGGGAGCTGTTTTTT
TRBJ2-2	-	TRBV19	-	CASSMEGGYTGELFF	TGTGCCAGTAGTATGGAAGGGGGTTACACCGGGGAGCTGTTTTTT
TRBJ1-5	-	TRBV5-5	-	CASSRRTDSNQPQHF	TGTGCCAGCAGCCGACGGACGGATAGCAATCAGCCCCAGCATTTT
TRBJ1-1	-	TRBV6-5	TRBD1	CASRSQGLKAFF	TGTGCCAGCAGGTCACAGGGGCTGAAGGCTTTCTTT
TRBJ1-3	once	TRBV7-9	-	CASRESGGNTIYF	TGTGCCAGCAGGGAATCGGGTGGAAACACCATATATTTT
TRBJ2-7	-	TRBV5-1	TRBD1	CATLFPGQGAKGLFF	TGCGCCACCCTTTTCCCGGGACAGGGGGCCAAAGGCCTGTTCTTC